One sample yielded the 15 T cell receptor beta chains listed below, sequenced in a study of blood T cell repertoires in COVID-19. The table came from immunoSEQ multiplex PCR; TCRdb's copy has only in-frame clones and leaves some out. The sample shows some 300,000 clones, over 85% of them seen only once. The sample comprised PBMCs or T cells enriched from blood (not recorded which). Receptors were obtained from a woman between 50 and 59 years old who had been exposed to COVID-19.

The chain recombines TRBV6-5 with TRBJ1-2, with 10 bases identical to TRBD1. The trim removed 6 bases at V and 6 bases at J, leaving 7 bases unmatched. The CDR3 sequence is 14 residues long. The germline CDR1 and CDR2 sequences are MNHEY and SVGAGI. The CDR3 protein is CASSDWDRGDGYTF. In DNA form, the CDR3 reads TGTGCCAGCAGCGATTGGGACAGGGGAGATGGCTACACCTTC.

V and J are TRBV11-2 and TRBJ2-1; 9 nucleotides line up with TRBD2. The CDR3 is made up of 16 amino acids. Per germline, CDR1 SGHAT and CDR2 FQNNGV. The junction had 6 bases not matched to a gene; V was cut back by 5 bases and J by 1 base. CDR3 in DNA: TGTGCCAGCAGCCGTAGCGGGGGTTTTTCCTACAATGAGCAGTTCTTC. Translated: CASSRSGGFSYNEQFF.

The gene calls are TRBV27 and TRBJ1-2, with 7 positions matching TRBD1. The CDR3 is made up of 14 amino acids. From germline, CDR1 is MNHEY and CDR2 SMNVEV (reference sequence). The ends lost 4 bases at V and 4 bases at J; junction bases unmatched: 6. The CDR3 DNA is TGTGCCAGCAGTTCGGGACAGTACCTCTATGGCTACACCTTC. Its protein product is CASSSGQYLYGYTF.

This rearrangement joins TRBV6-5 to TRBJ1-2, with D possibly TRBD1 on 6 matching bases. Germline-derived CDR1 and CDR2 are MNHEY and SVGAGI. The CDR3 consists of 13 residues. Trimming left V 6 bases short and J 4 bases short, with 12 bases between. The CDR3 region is CASSLTGLYGYTF. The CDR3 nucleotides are TGTGCCAGCAGCCTCACAGGGCTCTATGGCTACACCTTC.

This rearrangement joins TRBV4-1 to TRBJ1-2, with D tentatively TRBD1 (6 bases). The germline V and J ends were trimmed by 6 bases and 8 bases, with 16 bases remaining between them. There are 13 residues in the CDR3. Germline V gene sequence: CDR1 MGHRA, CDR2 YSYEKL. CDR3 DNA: TGCGCCAGCAGTCCAGGGGTCCGTAGAGGCTACACCTTC. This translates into CASSPGVRRGYTF.

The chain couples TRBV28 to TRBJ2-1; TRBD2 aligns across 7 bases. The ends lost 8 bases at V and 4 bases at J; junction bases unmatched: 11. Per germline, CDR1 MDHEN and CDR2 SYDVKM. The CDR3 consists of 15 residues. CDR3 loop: CASGGSGGGYNEQFF. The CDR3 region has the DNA TGTGCCAGCGGTGGTTCTGGCGGGGGATACAATGAGCAGTTCTTC. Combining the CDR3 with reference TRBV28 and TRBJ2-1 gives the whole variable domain DVKVTQSSRYLVKRTGEKVFLECVQDMDHENMFWYRQDPGLGLRLIYFSYDVKMKEKGDIPEGYSVSREKKERFSLILESASTNQTSMYLCASGGSGGGYNEQFFGPGTRLTVL.

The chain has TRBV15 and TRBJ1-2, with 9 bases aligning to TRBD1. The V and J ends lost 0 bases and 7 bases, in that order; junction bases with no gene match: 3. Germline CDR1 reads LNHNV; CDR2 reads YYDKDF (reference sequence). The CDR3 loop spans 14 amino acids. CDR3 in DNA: TGTGCCACCAGCAGAGATAGGACAGGGGTTGGCTACACCTTC. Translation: CATSRDRTGVGYTF.

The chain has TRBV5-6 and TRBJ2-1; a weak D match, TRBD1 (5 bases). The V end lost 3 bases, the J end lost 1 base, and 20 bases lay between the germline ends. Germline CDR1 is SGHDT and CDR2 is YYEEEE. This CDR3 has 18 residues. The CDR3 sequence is CASSSRPPAGRSYNEQFF. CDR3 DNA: TGTGCCAGCAGCTCTAGACCTCCTGCAGGGCGATCCTACAATGAGCAGTTCTTC. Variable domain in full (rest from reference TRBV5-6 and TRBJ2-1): DAGVTQSPTHLIKTRGQQVTLRCSPKSGHDTVSWYQQALGQGPQFIFQYYEEEERQRGNFPDRFSGHQFPNYSSELNVNALLLGDSALYLCASSSRPPAGRSYNEQFFGPGTRLTVL.

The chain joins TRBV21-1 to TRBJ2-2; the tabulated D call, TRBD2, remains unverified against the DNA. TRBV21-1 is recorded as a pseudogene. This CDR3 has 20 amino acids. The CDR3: CASSKFVSLLAGSGTGELFF. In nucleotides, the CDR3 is TGTGCCAGCAGCAAATTCGTGTCCCTGCTAGCGGGGTCGGGCACCGGGGAGCTGTTTTTT.

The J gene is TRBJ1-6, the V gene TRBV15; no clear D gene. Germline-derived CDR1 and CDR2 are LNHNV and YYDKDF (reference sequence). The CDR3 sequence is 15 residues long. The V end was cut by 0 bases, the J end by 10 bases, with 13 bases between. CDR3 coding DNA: TGTGCCACCAGCAGAGAGGGCCCCACGGGATCACCCCTCCACTTT. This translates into CATSREGPTGSPLHF.

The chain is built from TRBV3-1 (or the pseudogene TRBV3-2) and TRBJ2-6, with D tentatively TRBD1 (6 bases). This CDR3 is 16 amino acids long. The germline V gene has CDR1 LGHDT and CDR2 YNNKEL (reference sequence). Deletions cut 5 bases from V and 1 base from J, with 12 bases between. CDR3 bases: TGTGCCAGCAGCACAACAGGGATATCTGGGGCCAACGTCCTGACTTTC. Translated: CASSTTGISGANVLTF.

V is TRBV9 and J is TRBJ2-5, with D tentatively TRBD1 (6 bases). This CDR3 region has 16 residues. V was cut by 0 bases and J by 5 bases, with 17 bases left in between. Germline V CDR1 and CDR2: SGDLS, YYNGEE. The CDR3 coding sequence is TGTGCCAGCAGCGTAGGGGCAGGGGATCGGTCGGAGACCCAGTACTTC. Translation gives CASSVGAGDRSETQYF.

The CDR3 nucleotides are TGTGCCAGTAGGCCAGGACAGGCAAATGGTGAAAAACTGTTTTTT. Its protein is CASRPGQANGEKLFF. The genes are TRBV19 and TRBJ1-4; 7 bases map to TRBD1. The V gene end was trimmed by 6 bases and the J gene end by 7 bases; junction bases not matched to a gene: 11. The germline CDR1 and CDR2 sequences are LNHDA and SQIVND (reference sequence). CDR3 size: 15 residues.

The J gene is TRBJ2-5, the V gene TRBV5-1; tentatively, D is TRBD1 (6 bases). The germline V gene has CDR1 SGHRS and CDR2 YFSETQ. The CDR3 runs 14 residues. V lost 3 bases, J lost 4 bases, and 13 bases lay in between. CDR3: CASSSGLGGETQYF. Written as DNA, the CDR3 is TGCGCCAGCAGCTCCGGCCTAGGGGGAGAGACCCAGTACTTC.

The CDR3 protein is CASSLVRGQETQYF. The CDR3 DNA reads TGCGCCAGCAGCTTGGTCAGGGGGCAGGAGACCCAGTACTTC. The chain links TRBV5-1 to TRBJ2-5; 8 bases agree with TRBD1. Losses at the gene ends were 0 bases for V and 5 bases for J; bases not matched to a gene: 3. Germline CDR1 SGHRS, CDR2 YFSETQ. This CDR3 has 14 amino acids.